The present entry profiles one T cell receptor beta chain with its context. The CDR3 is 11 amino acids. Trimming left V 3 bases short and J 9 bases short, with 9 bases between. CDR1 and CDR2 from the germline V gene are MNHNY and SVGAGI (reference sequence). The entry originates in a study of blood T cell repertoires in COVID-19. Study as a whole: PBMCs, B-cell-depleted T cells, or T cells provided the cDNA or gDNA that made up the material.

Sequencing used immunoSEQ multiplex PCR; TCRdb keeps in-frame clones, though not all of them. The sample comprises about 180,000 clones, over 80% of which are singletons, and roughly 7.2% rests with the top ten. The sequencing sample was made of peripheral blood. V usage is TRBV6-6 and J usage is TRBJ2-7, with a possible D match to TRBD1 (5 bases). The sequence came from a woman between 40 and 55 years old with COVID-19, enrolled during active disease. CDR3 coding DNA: TGTGCCAGCAGTTATAGGGGTGGGCAGTACTTC. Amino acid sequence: CASSYRGGQYF.